This TCR beta chain was identified in a study of T-cell reconstitution after alpha-beta-depleted transplantation in children. Regarding the study as a whole: Several patients had high TCRbeta diversity at day 60; it came from surviving recipient T cells and thymic progenitors. By one year post-transplant, T-cell counts and diversity largely arose from T cells that were newly produced. Roughly two months post-transplant, alpha-beta T cells reportedly originated from several hundred graft clones that had expanded.

Construction of the TCRbeta library involved unique molecular identifiers. TCRdb ran MiXCR on the PCR reads and lists one entry per CDR3 protein. The table has 550,000 to 800,000 distinct CDR3 sequences, around 12% seen once. This clonotype was found a few times. What it binds is unknown. Germline loops: CDR1 KGHSH, CDR2 LQKENI. The CDR3 loop spans 15 amino acids. Trimming cost V 3 bases and J 6 bases, with 15 bases left between them. The starting material was PBMCs, obtained before TCRalphabeta/CD19-depleted stem cell transplant. The chain is built from TRBV18 and TRBJ2-1; D gene uncertain. This TCR came from a girl aged 2 to 9 with congenital amegakaryocytic thrombocytopenia, due to receive a stem cell transplant. CDR3 sequence: CASSPVASRGNEQFF. Written as DNA, the CDR3 is TGTGCCAGCTCACCGGTGGCATCCCGAGGCAATGAGCAGTTCTTC.